A selection of T cell receptor beta chains follows, all from one sample in a study of shared clonotypes between healthy human individuals. Here immunoSEQ multiplex PCR was the method, and the copy in TCRdb shows in-frame clones only, minus some. The sample includes some 740,000 clones, 80% to 95% of them seen just once. Sequencing was done on a sample of naive CD8+ T cells sorted from blood. These receptors originate from a man under 40 in good health. The conserved cysteine and the conserved F or W are not part of the CDR3 here. D genes are given only for firm matches. Clone size is given for some rows only: seen once, a few or many times, or a class if the clone is expanded.

d_call	v_call	j_call	clone_size	cdr3_aa
TRBD1	TRBV5-1	TRBJ1-1	NA	ASSQRQGVWTEAF
TRBD2	TRBV28	TRBJ2-1	NA	ASTKSGSSYNEQF
NA	TRBV7-2	TRBJ1-2	NA	ASSSDGLEVGYT
NA	TRBV10-3	TRBJ2-7	NA	AISESVNSYEQY
NA	TRBV27	TRBJ1-2	NA	ASSSPAGGPYGYT
NA	TRBV5-1	TRBJ2-1	NA	ASSLSRSFSYNEQF
NA	TRBV7-8	TRBJ2-1	NA	ASSVPYNEQF
TRBD2	TRBV10-1	TRBJ2-1	NA	ASAGGSGNEQF
NA	TRBV27	TRBJ2-3	NA	ASSLVRDRTDTQY
NA	TRBV6-5	TRBJ2-7	NA	ASSNPAGNYEQY
NA	TRBV18	TRBJ1-5	few	ASSDFEGQPQH
TRBD2	TRBV2	TRBJ2-7	NA	ASRYSGRAYEQY
NA	TRBV5-1	TRBJ2-7	NA	ASSFGLVYEQY
NA	TRBV27	TRBJ2-1	NA	ASSRTRVSSNYNEQF
NA	TRBV27	TRBJ2-1	NA	ASSLAGWGEQF
NA	TRBV10-1	TRBJ1-4	NA	ARPRANEKLF